Listed below are T cell receptor beta chains from one sample, sequenced in a study of cytomegalovirus exposure and HLA in healthy donors. Assay: immunoSEQ multiplex PCR; the TCRdb copy retains only in-frame clones and omits some. The data contain 85,000 to 120,000 clones, about 70% of them singletons. Input material: PBMCs. All receptors derive from a boy between 5 and 17 years old in good health and CMV-seronegative. Each CDR3 is given with its conserved first and last residue. D genes are given only for firm matches. Rows give clone size only sometimes, using once, few, many, or a class for an expanded clone.

d_call	clone_size	v_call	j_call	cdr3_nt	cdr3_aa
-	-	TRBV11-2	TRBJ1-5	TGTGCCGGCAGACAGGCATCTCAGCCCCAGCATTTT	CAGRQASQPQHF
TRBD1	-	TRBV2	TRBJ2-7	TGTGCCAGCAGTGAAGGAGGGGGCGCCCACGAGCAGTACTTC	CASSEGGGAHEQYF
TRBD2	-	TRBV15	TRBJ2-1	TGTGCCACCGGGACTAGCGGGTACAATGAGCAGTTCTTC	CATGTSGYNEQFF
-	-	TRBV5-1	TRBJ2-1	TGCGCCAGCAGCTTGGGGGACAGGGTTAGCGGGAGCTCCTACAATGAGCAGTTCTTC	CASSLGDRVSGSSYNEQFF
-	few	TRBV10-3	TRBJ1-1	TGTGCCATCAGTGAGCGGGAACCTGAAGCTTTCTTT	CAISEREPEAFF
TRBD1	-	TRBV5-1	TRBJ2-7	TGCGCCAGCAGCTTGGCCGGGACAGGGGAGTACGAGCAGTACTTC	CASSLAGTGEYEQYF
-	few	TRBV13	TRBJ2-7	TGTGCCAGCAGCTTAGTAGCGCGCTCCTACGAGCAGTACTTC	CASSLVARSYEQYF
TRBD1	-	TRBV27	TRBJ1-1	TGTGCCAGCAGTTGGACAGGGGGAGACACTGAAGCTTTCTTT	CASSWTGGDTEAFF
-	-	TRBV7-6	TRBJ1-5	TGTGCCAGCAGCTTTTCCCAAAATCAGCCCCAGCATTTT	CASSFSQNQPQHF
-	-	TRBV27	TRBJ2-7	TGTGCCAGCATGGGAGTCTACGAGCAGTACTTC	CASMGVYEQYF
TRBD1	-	TRBV4-1	TRBJ1-4	TGCGCCAGCAGCCCCTTGACAGGGGGCCTTGAAAAACTGTTTTTT	CASSPLTGGLEKLFF
TRBD1	-	TRBV7-7	TRBJ2-1	TGTGCTAGCAGCGCCGTAGACAGGGGGGAAAATGAGCAGTTCTTC	CASSAVDRGENEQFF
TRBD1	-	TRBV5-1	TRBJ1-4	TGCGCCAGCAGCCGGACAGGGACGTCGAATGAAAAACTGTTTTTT	CASSRTGTSNEKLFF
TRBD1	-	TRBV2	TRBJ1-2	TGTGCCAGCAACCTGGGGACAGGGGGTAACTATGGCTACACCTTC	CASNLGTGGNYGYTF
TRBD2	-	TRBV19	TRBJ2-2	TGTGCCAGTAGATATAGCGGGAGGGCCGTGTTAACCGGGGAGCTGTTTTTT	CASRYSGRAVLTGELFF
-	-	TRBV29-1	TRBJ1-1	TGCAGCGTACGCGGGAGTGGGCGATGGACTGAAGCTTTCTTT	CSVRGSGRWTEAFF
TRBD2	-	TRBV7-9	TRBJ2-3	TGTGCCAGCAGCTCCGGGACTAGCGGGAGGACTAGCACAGATACGCAGTATTTT	CASSSGTSGRTSTDTQYF
TRBD1	-	TRBV15	TRBJ2-1	TGTGCCACCAGCGCCCTAGGCACAGGGGGCTATGAGCAGTTCTTC	CATSALGTGGYEQFF
-	-	TRBV5-1	TRBJ1-5	TGCGCCAGCAGCTTGACGGGGGTCAGCAATCAGCCCCAGCATTTT	CASSLTGVSNQPQHF
TRBD1	few	TRBV5-6	TRBJ1-2	TGTGCCAGCAGTCCCGACAGGGGCCTCCTCCCGGTGTATGGCTACACCTTC	CASSPDRGLLPVYGYTF
-	few	TRBV6-4	TRBJ2-3	TGTGCCAGCAGTGAGGGGGGGGCCACAGATACGCAGTATTTT	CASSEGGATDTQYF
-	-	TRBV6-1	TRBJ1-5	TGTGCCAGCAGTGGCGAGTCTCGTCCCCAGCATTTT	CASSGESRPQHF
-	few	TRBV19	TRBJ1-1	TGTGCCAGCAGTTTGAGTAGGTGGGCCGAAGCTTTCTTT	CASSLSRWAEAFF
TRBD1	-	TRBV15	TRBJ1-1	TGTGCCACCAGCACACAGGGGTTCGACACTGAAGCTTTCTTT	CATSTQGFDTEAFF
TRBD2	-	TRBV6-5	TRBJ2-1	TGTGCCAGCACCGGGACTACTTACAATGAGCAGTTCTTC	CASTGTTYNEQFF
-	-	TRBV30	TRBJ1-6	TGTGCCTGGGACAGCCCCAGAAAAGGTTCACCCCTCCACTTT	CAWDSPRKGSPLHF
-	-	TRBV6-6	TRBJ1-1	TGTGCCAGCAGTTACTTTGACAGCAACACTGAAGCTTTCTTT	CASSYFDSNTEAFF
-	-	TRBV5-6	TRBJ2-7	TGTGCCAGCAGCTTTATAAATGCCGGGAGATACTACGAGCAGTACTTC	CASSFINAGRYYEQYF
-	few	TRBV10-3	TRBJ2-2	TGTGCCATCAGTGCGACGGGACACCTTACCGGGGAGCTGTTTTTT	CAISATGHLTGELFF
TRBD1	-	TRBV4-1	TRBJ1-1	TGCGCCAGCAGCCACCTGACAGGGTCAAACACTGAAGCTTTCTTT	CASSHLTGSNTEAFF
-	-	TRBV30	TRBJ1-2	TGTGCCTGGAGGAGGGCAGAGAACAACTATGGCTACACCTTC	CAWRRAENNYGYTF
-	-	TRBV27	TRBJ2-5	TGTGCCAGCAGTTTAAACGCAGGGAAGGAGACCCAGTACTTC	CASSLNAGKETQYF
TRBD1	-	TRBV4-2	TRBJ1-2	TGTGCCAGCAGCCAAGAAGGTCCCGGCGGGCAGGGGGCTTTCACCTTC	CASSQEGPGGQGAFTF
TRBD2	-	TRBV25-1	TRBJ2-1	TGTGCCAGCAGTCACCGACGGCGGGGGGACCACAATGAGCAGTTCTTC	CASSHRRRGDHNEQFF
TRBD1	-	TRBV27	TRBJ2-3	TGTGCCAGCAGTTGGACAGGATGGACAGATACGCAGTATTTT	CASSWTGWTDTQYF
-	-	TRBV27	TRBJ1-1	TGTGCCAGCAAACGGACTGAAGCTTTCTTT	CASKRTEAFF
TRBD2	-	TRBV7-9	TRBJ2-5	TGTGCCAGCAGCCCTACTAGCGATGAGACCCAGTACTTC	CASSPTSDETQYF
-	once	TRBV5-1	TRBJ2-3	TGCGCCAGCAGCTTGGGCAACAGTCCCCCCACAGATACGCAGTATTTT	CASSLGNSPPTDTQYF
-	few	TRBV7-6	TRBJ2-7	TGTGCCAGCAGCTCCCTGCCAGGCTCCTACGAGCAGTACTTC	CASSSLPGSYEQYF
TRBD1	-	TRBV2	TRBJ1-4	TGTGCCAGCGCCGGACAGGGAGGCTATGAAAAACTGTTTTTT	CASAGQGGYEKLFF
-	-	TRBV30	TRBJ1-3	TGTGCCTGGAGTGTGGGCCAGTCCTCTGGAAACACCATATATTTT	CAWSVGQSSGNTIYF
TRBD2	-	TRBV6-1	TRBJ2-3	TGTGCCAGCCGGGGACTAGCGGGACCGGATACGCAGTATTTT	CASRGLAGPDTQYF
-	-	TRBV27	TRBJ2-3	TGTGCCAGCAGTTTATTGAGAACAGATACGCAGTATTTT	CASSLLRTDTQYF
-	few	TRBV13	TRBJ1-2	TGTGCCAGCAGCTTACTTCCCGAAACAGGCTATGGCTACACCTTC	CASSLLPETGYGYTF
TRBD2	-	TRBV5-1	TRBJ2-5	TGCGCCAGCAGCTTGGGACTAGCGGGAGGTGTGGCAGAGACCCAGTACTTC	CASSLGLAGGVAETQYF